These 12 T cell receptor beta chains share one sample of origin, sequenced in a study of PD-L1 blockade in urothelial cancer. Time point described: peripheral blood 6 weeks after treatment start. Repertoires were generated with immunoSEQ multiplex PCR, while TCRdb's copy carries only in-frame clones and drops some. The top ten hold over 0.7% of the sample, which has around 69,000 clones, about 91% seen once. The specimen was PBMCs, collected around atezolizumab (anti-PD-L1) treatment. All receptors come from an elderly woman with urothelial cancer.

The V and J genes are TRBV9 and TRBJ2-7; 8 bases map to TRBD1. The germline V gene encodes CDR1 SGDLS and CDR2 YYNGEE. V dropped 3 bases and J dropped 7; count of bases not matched to a gene: 9. The CDR3 contains 14 residues. The CDR3 loop is CASSAGTGAIEQYF. The DNA of the CDR3 is TGTGCCAGCAGCGCCGGGACAGGAGCAATTGAGCAGTACTTC.

The chain has TRBV28 and TRBJ2-3, with 8 positions matching TRBD2. CDR3 size: 13 residues. CDR1 and CDR2 from the germline V gene are MDHEN and SYDVKM. V trimming: 5 bases; J trimming: 3 bases; junction bases outside the gene matches: 1. The chain's CDR3 is CASSSGRTDTQYF. For the CDR3, the DNA is TGTGCCAGCAGTAGCGGGAGAACAGATACGCAGTATTTT.

This chain uses TRBV18 with TRBJ2-7, with 7 nucleotides matching TRBD1. V shed 3 bases, J shed 1 base, and the junction held 6 bases outside the gene matches. The CDR3 covers 15 residues. CDR1 and CDR2 from the germline V gene are KGHSH and LQKENI. The DNA for the CDR3 is TGTGCCAGCTCACCCGGACAGGAGCGATCCTACGAGCAGTACTTC. It specifies CASSPGQERSYEQYF.

The chain combines TRBV5-1 with TRBJ2-1; TRBD2 might be the D (6 bases). With 3 bases removed from V and 9 bases from J, the gap between germline ends came to 19 bases. The CDR3 is 15 residues long. Looked up from germline, CDR1 is SGHRS and CDR2 is YFSETQ. DNA for the CDR3: TGCGCCAGCAGCTCTCGGGACTCCCATCAGGGTGAGCAGTTCTTC. Residues: CASSSRDSHQGEQFF.

J is TRBJ2-5 and V is TRBV6-6; 12 nucleotides line up with TRBD2. V lost 4 bases and J lost 1; bases outside the gene matches: 1. In germline, CDR1 is MNHNY, CDR2 SVGAGI (reference sequence). The CDR3 consists of 15 residues. CDR3: CASSWTSGIQETQYF. The DNA for the CDR3 is TGTGCCAGCAGTTGGACTAGCGGGATCCAAGAGACCCAGTACTTC.

This chain joins TRBV28 and TRBJ2-3; no firm D call. The V gene's germline CDR1 is MDHEN and CDR2 SYDVKM. This CDR3 is built from 15 residues. V lost 3 bases, J lost 0 bases, and 10 bases lay in between. This CDR3 is CASSFPNQSTDTQYF. The CDR3 DNA is TGTGCCAGCAGTTTCCCCAATCAGAGCACAGATACGCAGTATTTT.

This clone came up a few times. The chain carries TRBV5-8 and TRBJ1-1; D unresolved. Germline V gene lookup returns CDR1 SGHTS and CDR2 YDEGEE. This CDR3 is 15 amino acids long. The V gene lost 0 bases and the J gene lost 0 bases, with 9 bases spanning the gap. The CDR3 region has the DNA TGTGCCAGCAGCTTGGCTGAGTCCTTGAACACTGAAGCTTTCTTT. Translating gives CASSLAESLNTEAFF.

This chain uses TRBV28 with TRBJ1-2, with TRBD1 matching over 9 bases. This CDR3 has 15 residues. V dropped 5 bases and J dropped 2; count of bases not matched to a gene: 6. Germline values: CDR1 MDHEN, CDR2 SYDVKM. The CDR3 spells CASSLGTGNNYGYTF. DNA for the CDR3: TGTGCCAGCAGTCTCGGGACAGGGAACAACTATGGCTACACCTTC.

The rearrangement uses TRBV6-5 and TRBJ2-4; 8 positions agree with TRBD1. The germline gives CDR1 MNHEY, CDR2 SVGAGI. The CDR3 extends over 14 amino acids. Trimming at V came to 4 bases and at J to 7 bases, leaving 6 bases not matched to a gene. This CDR3 reads CASSSGQGPNIQYF. In nucleotides, the CDR3 is TGTGCCAGCAGTTCCGGACAGGGTCCCAACATTCAGTACTTC.

V gene TRBV7-6 combines with J gene TRBJ2-3; D is perhaps TRBD1 (5 bases). This CDR3 region has 13 residues. V lost 4 bases and J 6 bases, leaving 11 bases between the germline ends. Germline CDR1 is SGHVS and CDR2 is FNYEAQ. The CDR3, as DNA: TGTGCCAGCAGCTCGTCGACAGCGGATACGCAGTATTTT. Protein product: CASSSSTADTQYF. Filled out from reference TRBV7-6 and TRBJ2-3, the complete variable domain reads GAGVSQSPRYKVTKRGQDVALRCDPISGHVSLYWYRQALGQGPEFLTYFNYEAQQDKSGLPNDRFSAERPEGSISTLTIQRTEQRDSAMYRCASSSSTADTQYFGPGTRLTVL.

The V and J genes are TRBV27 and TRBJ2-6; TRBD2 might be the D (6 bases). Trimming took 6 bases from V and 0 from J, leaving 12 bases between them. Germline V lookup: CDR1 MNHEY, CDR2 SMNVEV (reference sequence). CDR3 size: 16 residues. DNA for the CDR3: TGTGCCAGCAGGTCGGCGGGATCCTCTGGGGCCAACGTCCTGACTTTC. It is translated as CASRSAGSSGANVLTF. Variable domain in full (rest from reference TRBV27 and TRBJ2-6): EAQVTQNPRYLITVTGKKLTVTCSQNMNHEYMSWYRQDPGLGLRQIYYSMNVEVTDKGDVPEGYKVSRKEKRNFPLILESPSPNQTSLYFCASRSAGSSGANVLTFGAGSRLTVL.

The chain couples TRBV5-1 to TRBJ2-1; 8 bases match TRBD2. The junction had 14 bases not matched to a gene; V was cut back by 4 bases and J by 2 bases. This CDR3 has 18 amino acids. CDR1 is SGHRS and CDR2 is YFSETQ in the germline V gene. The CDR3 region is CASSPGRRAGGPYNEQFF. In DNA, the CDR3 is TGCGCCAGCAGCCCCGGTAGGCGGGCGGGAGGACCCTACAATGAGCAGTTCTTC.